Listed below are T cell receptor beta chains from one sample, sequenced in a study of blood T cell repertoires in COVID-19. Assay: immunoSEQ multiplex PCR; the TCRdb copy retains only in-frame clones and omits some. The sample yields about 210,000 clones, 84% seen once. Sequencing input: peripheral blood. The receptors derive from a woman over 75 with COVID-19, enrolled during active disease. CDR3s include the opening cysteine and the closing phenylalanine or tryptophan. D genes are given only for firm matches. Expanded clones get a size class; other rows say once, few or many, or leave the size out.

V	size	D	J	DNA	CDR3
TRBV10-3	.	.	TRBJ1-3	TGTGCCATCACCGACTCCTCAGGGGTCGGAAACACCATATATTTT	CAITDSSGVGNTIYF
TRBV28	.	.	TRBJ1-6	TGTGCCAGCCAACTTGCTCAATACCCAAATAATTCACCCCTCCACTTT	CASQLAQYPNNSPLHF
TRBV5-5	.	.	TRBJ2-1	TGTGCCAGCAGCTTAGGCAGGGGCTCCCCCGGGCAGTTCTTC	CASSLGRGSPGQFF
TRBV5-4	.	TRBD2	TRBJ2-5	TGTGCCAGCAGTCCCGGCGGGGGGCAGGAGACCCAGTACTTC	CASSPGGGQETQYF
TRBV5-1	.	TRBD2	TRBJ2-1	TGCGCCAGCAGACCTAGACTAGCGGGGGACAATGAGCAGTTCTTC	CASRPRLAGDNEQFF
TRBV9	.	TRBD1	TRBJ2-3	TGTGCCAGCAGCAACCGGGGGACAGGAGATACGCAGTATTTT	CASSNRGTGDTQYF
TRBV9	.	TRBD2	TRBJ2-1	TGTGCCAGCAGCTACCGTAGCGGGAGCTCCTACAATGAGCAGTTCTTC	CASSYRSGSSYNEQFF
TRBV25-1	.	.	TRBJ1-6	TGTGCCAGCAGTGATTCAGAGCGACGGGGTTCACCCCTCCACTTT	CASSDSERRGSPLHF
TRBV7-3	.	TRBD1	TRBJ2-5	TGTGCCAGCAGTCGGGACAGCCAAGAGACCCAGTACTTC	CASSRDSQETQYF
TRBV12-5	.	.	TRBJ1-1	TGTGCTAGTGGTTTGCCACAGACCCAGGCTTTCTTT	CASGLPQTQAFF
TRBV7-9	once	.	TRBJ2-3	TGTGCCAGCAGCTTATCCAGCGGGAGCACAGATACGCAGTATTTT	CASSLSSGSTDTQYF
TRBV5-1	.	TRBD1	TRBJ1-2	TGCGCCAGCAGCTTGCAGGGGGCGAGGGACTATGGCTACACCTTC	CASSLQGARDYGYTF
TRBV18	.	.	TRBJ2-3	TGTGCCAGCTCACCCTACAGCAAAAGCACAGATACGCAGTATTTT	CASSPYSKSTDTQYF
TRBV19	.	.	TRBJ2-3	TGTGCCAGTAGTATAAGGGGAGGAGGCACAGATACGCAGTATTTT	CASSIRGGGTDTQYF
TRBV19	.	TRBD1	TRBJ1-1	TGTGCCAGTAGCCCGGGACAGGGGCACACTGAAGCTTTCTTT	CASSPGQGHTEAFF
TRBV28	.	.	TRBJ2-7	TGTGCCAGCAGACACAGCTCCTACGAGCAGTACTTC	CASRHSSYEQYF
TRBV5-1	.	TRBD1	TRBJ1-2	TGCGCCAGCAGCCTTGGACAGGGTGATAGTGGCTACACCTTC	CASSLGQGDSGYTF
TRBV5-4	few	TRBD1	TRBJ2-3	TGTGCCAGCAGCTCGCAGGGGGTAGATACGCAGTATTTT	CASSSQGVDTQYF
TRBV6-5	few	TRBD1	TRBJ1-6	TGTGCCGCACGAACAGGGGGGAATTCACCCCTCCACTTT	CAARTGGNSPLHF
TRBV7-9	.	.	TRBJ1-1	TGTGCCAGCAGCTCCACGGAGCGCGTCACTGAAGCTTTCTTT	CASSSTERVTEAFF
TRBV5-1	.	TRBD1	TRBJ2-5	TGCGCCAGCAGCTTGGGACAGGGGATAGAGACCCAGTACTTC	CASSLGQGIETQYF
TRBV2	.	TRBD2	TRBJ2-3	TGTGCCATCACCTTTAAGCGGGGTGACATGGGTACGCAGTATTTT	CAITFKRGDMGTQYF
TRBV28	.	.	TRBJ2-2	TGTGCCAGCAGTTTATCATGGCGAACAGGGAACACCGGGGAGCTGTTTTTT	CASSLSWRTGNTGELFF
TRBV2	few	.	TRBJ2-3	TGTGCCAGCCATCCCCCCCGTGGACTCAAAAACACAGATACGCAGTATTTT	CASHPPRGLKNTDTQYF
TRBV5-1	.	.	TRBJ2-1	TGCGCCAGCAGCTTGAGACAGACCCACAATGAGCAGTTCTTC	CASSLRQTHNEQFF
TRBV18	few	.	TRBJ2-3	TGTGCCAGCTCACCTGCCCGAGTCGGGGGCACAGATACGCAGTATTTT	CASSPARVGGTDTQYF
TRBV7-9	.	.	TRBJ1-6	TGTGCCAGCAGCTCCGAGGGGGATTCACCCCTCCACTTT	CASSSEGDSPLHF
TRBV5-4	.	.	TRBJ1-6	TGTGCCAGCAGTCAGGGAGGGAGTCAGCTGAGCTCCTATAATTCACCCCTCCACTTT	CASSQGGSQLSSYNSPLHF
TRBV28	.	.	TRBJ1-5	TGTGCCAGCAGTCCAAGGACAGCTAGCAATCAGCCCCAGCATTTT	CASSPRTASNQPQHF
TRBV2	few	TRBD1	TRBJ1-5	TGTGCCAGCATCCGACAGGGGGGTCAGCCCCAGCATTTT	CASIRQGGQPQHF
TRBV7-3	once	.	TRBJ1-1	TGTGCCAGCACTTCGGGGGGTGAAGGTGAAGCTTTCTTT	CASTSGGEGEAFF
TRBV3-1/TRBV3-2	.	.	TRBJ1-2	TGTGCCAGCAGCCCACTTAGGTGGGAGTCGACCTACACCTTC	CASSPLRWESTYTF
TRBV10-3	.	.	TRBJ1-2	TGTGCCATCAGTGAGCGTGGTGGGGCGCGGGGCTACACCTTC	CAISERGGARGYTF
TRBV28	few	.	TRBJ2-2	TGTGCCAGCACGGTTAGCTCCCGGGCGAACACCGGGGAGCTGTTTTTT	CASTVSSRANTGELFF
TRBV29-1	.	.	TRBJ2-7	TGCAGCGTTGATCTGTGGGGCGGCGAGCAGTACTTC	CSVDLWGGEQYF
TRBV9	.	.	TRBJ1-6	TGTGCCAGCAGCCCCGGGACAACTTATAATTCACCCCTCCACTTT	CASSPGTTYNSPLHF